Below, 18 T cell receptor beta chains from the same sample are listed, as sequenced in a study of cytomegalovirus exposure and HLA in healthy donors. PCR employed 60 Vbeta and 13 Jbeta primers. The assay was immunoSEQ multiplex PCR, and TCRdb's table has in-frame clones only and misses some. This table holds about 190,000 clones, approximately 84% found once. The sample taken for sequencing was PBMCs. These receptors were obtained from a woman aged 45-60 years in good health and CMV-seropositive.

This chain connects TRBV7-2 to TRBJ1-5; 7 bases are shared with TRBD1. The CDR3 has 14 residues. The V gene's germline CDR1 is SGHTA and CDR2 FQGNSA. The V segment lost 3 bases and the J segment 6 bases; nucleotides outside the gene matches: 5. CDR3 DNA: TGTGCCAGCAGCTTGGGACAGTTGGGTCAGCCCCAGCATTTT. Translation: CASSLGQLGQPQHF.

This chain uses TRBV7-2 with TRBJ2-4; 13 bases fit TRBD2. J was trimmed by 8 bases and V by 5 bases; bases with no gene match: 12. The CDR3 consists of 17 residues. Germline CDR1 and CDR2: SGHTA and FQGNSA. DNA of the CDR3: TGTGCCAGCAGCAAGCCGACTAGCGGGGGGCCCAAGGACATTCAGTACTTC. This gives the protein CASSKPTSGGPKDIQYF.

This clone was seen a single time. V usage is TRBV9 and J usage is TRBJ1-2; the match to TRBD1 covers 9 bases. Germline V gene lookup returns CDR1 SGDLS and CDR2 YYNGEE. The CDR3 consists of 15 residues. J gave up 7 bases and V 0 bases, and 7 bases lay outside the gene matches. The CDR3 DNA reads as TGTGCCAGCAGCGTAGAGGGACAGGGAGGTGCTGGCTACACCTTC. The encoded protein is CASSVEGQGGAGYTF.

The J gene is TRBJ1-1, the V gene TRBV2; D might be TRBD1 (5 bases). The V gene lost 6 bases and the J gene lost 1 base, with 12 bases spanning the gap. Germline V gene lookup returns CDR1 SNHLY and CDR2 FYNNEI. This CDR3 spans 14 amino acids. CDR3 nucleotides: TGTGCCAGCAGGCAGGGCAGTGGGAACACTGAAGCTTTCTTT. Its translation is CASRQGSGNTEAFF.

The CDR3 sequence is CASTHLPGQGNTGELFF. CDR3 bases: TGTGCCAGCACCCACCTACCGGGACAGGGAAACACCGGGGAGCTGTTTTTT. This chain links TRBV7-2 with TRBJ2-2, with TRBD1 matching 9 bases. The CDR3 length is 17 residues. The V segment lost 7 bases and the J segment 2 bases; nucleotides outside the gene matches: 11. The V gene's germline CDR1 is SGHTA and CDR2 FQGNSA.

The gene calls are TRBV9 and TRBJ2-3, with D maybe TRBD2 (6 bases). Germline V gives CDR1 SGDLS, CDR2 YYNGEE. The CDR3 extends over 14 amino acids. Trimming shortened V by 4 bases and J by 3 bases, and 12 bases separated the two germline ends. For the CDR3, the DNA is TGTGCCAGCAGCCCCCAAGGAGGGACAGATACGCAGTATTTT. Amino acid sequence: CASSPQGGTDTQYF.

V is TRBV7-6 and J is TRBJ2-7; D perhaps matches TRBD1 (5 bases). Trimming pared 4 bases from V and 0 bases from J, leaving 10 bases between. Germline CDR1 and CDR2: SGHVS and FNYEAQ. The CDR3 has 14 residues. The CDR3 sequence is CASSSDRGSYEQYF. The CDR3 nucleotides are TGTGCCAGCAGCTCAGACAGAGGCTCCTACGAGCAGTACTTC.

A remark on this clone: Sequence at one end of the junction differs from germline and may be a read error. The chain employs TRBV7-9 and TRBJ1-1; D is possibly TRBD1 (6 bases). Germline CDR1 SEHNR, CDR2 FQNEAQ (reference sequence). The CDR3 covers 17 residues. CDR3 nucleotides: TGTTCCAGCAGCTTTGGGGGTGGGGGGGCGACGAACACTGAAGCTTTCTTT. It specifies CSSSFGGGGATNTEAFF.

The CDR3 DNA reads as TGTGCCAGCAGCCCGGACAGGGGCGGCTATGGCTACACCTTC. It is translated as CASSPDRGGYGYTF. The chain carries TRBV11-2 and TRBJ1-2, with 9 nucleotides matching TRBD1. The V gene's germline CDR1 is SGHAT and CDR2 FQNNGV. CDR3 length: 14 amino acids. J lost 4 bases, V lost 5 bases, and 5 bases had no gene match.

In its sample, this clone was seen a few times. The genes are TRBV27 and TRBJ2-7; 13 bases map to TRBD2. Trimming took 2 bases from V and 0 from J; bases not matched to a gene: 4. There are 17 residues in the CDR3. Germline V gene sequence: CDR1 MNHEY, CDR2 SMNVEV (reference sequence). The DNA for the CDR3 is TGTGCCAGCAGTTTACAAGGACTAGCGGGGGCCTCCTACGAGCAGTACTTC. Residues: CASSLQGLAGASYEQYF.

This clone has ten or more counts. The chain carries TRBV4-2 and TRBJ2-7, with TRBD1 matching over 9 bases. The CDR3 loop spans 15 amino acids. Germline CDR1 is LGHNA and CDR2 is YNFKEQ. The J segment lost 0 bases and the V segment lost 3 bases, leaving 3 bases of the junction unmatched. The CDR3 DNA sequence: TGTGCCAGCAGCCAGGGACAGGGATACTCCTACGAGCAGTACTTC. Translating gives CASSQGQGYSYEQYF.

V usage is TRBV7-8 and J usage is TRBJ2-5; 7 bases are shared with TRBD2. The CDR3 runs to 11 residues. Germline CDR1 SGHVS, CDR2 FQNEAQ. Losses at the gene ends were 3 bases for V and 9 bases for J; bases not matched to a gene: 1. The CDR3 loop is CASSLGRAQYF. The CDR3 DNA follows: TGTGCCAGCAGCTTGGGGAGGGCCCAGTACTTC.

The chain combines TRBV19 with TRBJ1-1, with D possibly matching TRBD1 (6 bases). Germline CDR1 reads LNHDA; CDR2 reads SQIVND (reference sequence). The CDR3 spans 14 residues. Deletions cut 7 bases from V and 0 bases from J, with 12 bases between. The CDR3, as DNA: TGTGCCAGTATTTACCAGGGGCTGAACACTGAAGCTTTCTTT. Translating it yields CASIYQGLNTEAFF.

V gene TRBV18 combines with J gene TRBJ2-7; 9 bases line up with TRBD1. CDR1 is KGHSH and CDR2 is LQKENI in the germline V gene. This CDR3 is 15 amino acids long. V shed 4 bases and J 1 base; nucleotides not matched to a gene: 5. This chain's CDR3 is CASSLRTGVSYEQYF. CDR3 bases: TGTGCCAGCTCACTGAGGACAGGGGTATCCTACGAGCAGTACTTC.

The rearrangement uses TRBV28 and TRBJ2-1; D uncertain. Germline V lookup: CDR1 MDHEN, CDR2 SYDVKM. There are 13 residues in the CDR3. Deletions cut 3 bases from V and 4 bases from J, with 7 bases between. CDR3 sequence: CASSFGQYNEQFF. CDR3 sequence (DNA): TGTGCCAGCAGTTTTGGGCAGTACAATGAGCAGTTCTTC.

In this sample, this clone turned up a few times. The chain is built from TRBV5-1 and TRBJ2-7; D is uncertain. The CDR3 length is 14 residues. In germline, CDR1 is SGHRS, CDR2 YFSETQ. V was trimmed by 9 bases and J by 4 bases, leaving 20 bases between them. The CDR3 here is CAICKEKTAYEQYF. CDR3 DNA sequence: TGCGCCATTTGCAAGGAGAAGACGGCATACGAGCAGTACTTC.

The chain employs TRBV29-1 and TRBJ2-7; no reliable D call. Germline CDR1 reads SQVTM; CDR2 reads ANQGSEA. V lost 3 bases and J 3 bases, leaving 6 bases between the germline ends. The CDR3 is 11 residues long. The CDR3 DNA is TGCAGCGTTGAGAACGGCTACGAGCAGTACTTC. Protein: CSVENGYEQYF.

Details on this clone: An end of the junction does not agree with germline; a read error may underlie this. The chain combines TRBV7-9 with TRBJ1-1; D perhaps matches TRBD1 (5 bases). CDR1 is SEHNR and CDR2 is FQNEAQ in the germline V gene (reference sequence). CDR3 size: 12 residues. The DNA of the CDR3 is TGTTCCAGCAGCTTAGATCAGGGCGAAGCTTTCTTT. Its translation is CSSSLDQGEAFF.